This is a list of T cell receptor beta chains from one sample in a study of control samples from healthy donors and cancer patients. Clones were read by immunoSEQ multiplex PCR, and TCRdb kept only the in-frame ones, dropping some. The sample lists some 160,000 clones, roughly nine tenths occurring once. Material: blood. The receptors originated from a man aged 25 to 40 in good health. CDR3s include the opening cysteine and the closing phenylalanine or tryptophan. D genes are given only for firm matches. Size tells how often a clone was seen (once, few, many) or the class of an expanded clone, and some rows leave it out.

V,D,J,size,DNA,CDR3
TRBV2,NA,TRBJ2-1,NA,TGTGCCAGCAGTGAAACGCAGACCTACAATGAGCAGTTCTTC,CASSETQTYNEQFF
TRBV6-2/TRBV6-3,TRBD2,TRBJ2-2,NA,TGTGCCAGCAGTTACTCAAAGCGGGAGGGCCTTATCGGGGAGCTGTTTTTT,CASSYSKREGLIGELFF
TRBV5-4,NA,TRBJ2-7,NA,TGTGCCAGCAGCTCGGGACTGACGCCCTACGAGCAGTACTTC,CASSSGLTPYEQYF
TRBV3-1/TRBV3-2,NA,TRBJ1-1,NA,TGTGCCAGCAGCCAATTTACCGGGGACGGTAACACTGAAGCTTTCTTT,CASSQFTGDGNTEAFF
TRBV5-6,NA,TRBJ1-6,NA,TGTGCCAGCAGCTTGTTCATGGATTCACCCCTCCACTTT,CASSLFMDSPLHF
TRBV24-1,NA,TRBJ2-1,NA,TGTGCCACCAGTGAGGGATTAGACAATGAGCAGTTCTTC,CATSEGLDNEQFF
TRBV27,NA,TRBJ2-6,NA,TGTGCCAGCAGTCCCCTGGGAGGGGCCAACGTCCTGACTTTC,CASSPLGGANVLTF
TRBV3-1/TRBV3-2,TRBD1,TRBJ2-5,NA,TGTGCCAGCAGCCAAGTTGGGGACAGCTTAACGGAGACCCAGTACTTC,CASSQVGDSLTETQYF
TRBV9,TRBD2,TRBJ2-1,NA,TGTGCCAGCAGCTCAACTAGCGGGGCTTACAATGAGCAGTTCTTC,CASSSTSGAYNEQFF
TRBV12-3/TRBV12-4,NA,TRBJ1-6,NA,TGTGCCAGCAGTTTAGCAGGCATAGCACCCCTCCACTTT,CASSLAGIAPLHF
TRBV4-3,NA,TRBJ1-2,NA,TGCGCCAGCAGCCAAGATCTAGAACCGCTTTGGGTCTACACCTTC,CASSQDLEPLWVYTF
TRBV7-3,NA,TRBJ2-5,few,TGTGCCAGCAGGTCAATGACCGGGACCCAAGAGACCCAGTACTTC,CASRSMTGTQETQYF
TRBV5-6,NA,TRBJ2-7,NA,TGTGCCAGCAGCGGCATCGCAAGCTACGAGCAGTACTTC,CASSGIASYEQYF
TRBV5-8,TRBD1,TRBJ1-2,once,TGTGCCAGCAGCTCCCAGACAGGGGACTATGGCTACACCTTC,CASSSQTGDYGYTF
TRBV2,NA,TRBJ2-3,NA,TGTGCCAGCATGGCGACCTACACAGATACGCAGTATTTT,CASMATYTDTQYF
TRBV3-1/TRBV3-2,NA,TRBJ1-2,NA,TGTGCCAGCAGCCAAGTGGATGGCTACACCTTC,CASSQVDGYTF
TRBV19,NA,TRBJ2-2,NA,TGTGCCAGTAGTATTTCCGGGGGGCGAGCCGGGGAGCTGTTTTTT,CASSISGGRAGELFF
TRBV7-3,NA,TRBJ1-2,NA,TGTGCCAGCAGCTTAGTGGGTGGTAGAGGAAAAACTAACTATGGCTACACCTTC,CASSLVGGRGKTNYGYTF